The sequence of this TCR beta chain was determined in a study of blood T cell repertoires in COVID-19. Repertoires were generated with immunoSEQ multiplex PCR, while TCRdb's copy carries only in-frame clones and drops some. The profile shows 85,000 to 120,000 clones, roughly 90% of them singletons. This CDR3 has 15 residues. V lost 5 bases, J lost 4 bases, and 8 bases stayed unmatched. The V gene is TRBV5-3, the J gene TRBJ1-4; 7 bases are shared with TRBD1. TRBV5-3 qualifies as an ORF whose function is uncertain. This clonotype was obtained from a woman between 50 and 59 years old with COVID-19, enrolled during active disease. The sample taken for sequencing was peripheral blood. The CDR3: CARSRGWTGNEKLFF. CDR3 in DNA: TGTGCCAGAAGTAGGGGTTGGACAGGTAATGAAAAACTGTTTTTT.